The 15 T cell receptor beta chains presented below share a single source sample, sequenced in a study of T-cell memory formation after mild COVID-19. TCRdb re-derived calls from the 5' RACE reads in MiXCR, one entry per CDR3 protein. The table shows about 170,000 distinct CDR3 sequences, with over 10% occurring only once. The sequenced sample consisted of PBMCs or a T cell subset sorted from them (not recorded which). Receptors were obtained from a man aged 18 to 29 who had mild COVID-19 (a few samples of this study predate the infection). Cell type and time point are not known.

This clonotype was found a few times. CDR3 in DNA: TGCGCCAGCAGGGTGGAAAATTCACCCCTCCACTTT. Amino acids: CASRVENSPLHF. The V gene is TRBV5-1, the J gene TRBJ1-6; D unclear. The CDR3 sequence is 12 residues long. Per the germline V gene, CDR1 is SGHRS and CDR2 is YFSETQ. V was shortened by 5 bases and J by 7 bases, with 7 bases between the two germline ends.

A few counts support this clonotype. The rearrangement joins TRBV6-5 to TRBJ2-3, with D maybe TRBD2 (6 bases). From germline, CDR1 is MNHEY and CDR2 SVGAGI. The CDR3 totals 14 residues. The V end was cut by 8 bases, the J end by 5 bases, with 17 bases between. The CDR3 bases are TGTGCCAGCCGAAACCATCTTAGCGGAGATACGCAGTATTTT. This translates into CASRNHLSGDTQYF.

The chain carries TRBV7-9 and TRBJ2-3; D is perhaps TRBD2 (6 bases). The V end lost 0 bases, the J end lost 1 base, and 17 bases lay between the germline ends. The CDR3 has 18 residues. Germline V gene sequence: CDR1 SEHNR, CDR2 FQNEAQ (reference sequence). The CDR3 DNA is TGTGCCAGCAGCTTAGCAGCGGGCGGCCCGATGGGCACAGATACGCAGTATTTT. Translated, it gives CASSLAAGGPMGTDTQYF.

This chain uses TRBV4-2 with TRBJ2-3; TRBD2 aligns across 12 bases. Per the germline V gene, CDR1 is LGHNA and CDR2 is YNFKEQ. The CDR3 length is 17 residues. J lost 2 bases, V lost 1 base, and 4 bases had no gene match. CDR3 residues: CASSQGLAGAPTDTQYF. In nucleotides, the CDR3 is TGTGCCAGCAGCCAAGGACTAGCGGGGGCCCCCACAGATACGCAGTATTTT.

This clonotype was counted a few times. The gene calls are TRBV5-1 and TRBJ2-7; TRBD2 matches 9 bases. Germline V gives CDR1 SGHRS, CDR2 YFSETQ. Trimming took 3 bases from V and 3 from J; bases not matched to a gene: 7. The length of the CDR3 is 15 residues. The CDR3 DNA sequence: TGCGCCAGCAGCTCACTAGCGGGCGGCTTCTACGAGCAGTACTTC. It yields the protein CASSSLAGGFYEQYF. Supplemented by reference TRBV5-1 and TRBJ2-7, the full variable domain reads KAGVTQTPRYLIKTRGQQVTLSCSPISGHRSVSWYQQTPGQGLQFLFEYFSETQRNKGNFPGRFSGRQFSNSRSEMNVSTLELGDSALYLCASSSLAGGFYEQYFGPGTRLTVT.

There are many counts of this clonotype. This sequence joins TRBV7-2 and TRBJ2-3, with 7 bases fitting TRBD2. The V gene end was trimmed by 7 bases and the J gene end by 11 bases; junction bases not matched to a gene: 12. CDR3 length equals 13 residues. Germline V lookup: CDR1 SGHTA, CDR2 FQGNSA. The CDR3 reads CASKSGTTVWQYF. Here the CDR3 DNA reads TGTGCCAGCAAGTCCGGGACTACCGTATGGCAGTATTTT.

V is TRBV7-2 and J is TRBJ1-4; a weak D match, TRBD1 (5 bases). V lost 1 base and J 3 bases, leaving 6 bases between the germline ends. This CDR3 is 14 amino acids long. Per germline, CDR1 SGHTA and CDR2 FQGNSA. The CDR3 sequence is CASSLEQANEKLFF. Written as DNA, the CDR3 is TGTGCCAGCAGCTTAGAACAGGCTAATGAAAAACTGTTTTTT.

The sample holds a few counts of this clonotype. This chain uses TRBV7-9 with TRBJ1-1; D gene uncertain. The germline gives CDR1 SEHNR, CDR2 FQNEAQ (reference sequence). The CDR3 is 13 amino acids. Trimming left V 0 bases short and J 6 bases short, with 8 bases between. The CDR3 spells CASSLALRPEAFF. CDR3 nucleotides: TGTGCCAGCAGCTTAGCACTTAGGCCTGAAGCTTTCTTT.

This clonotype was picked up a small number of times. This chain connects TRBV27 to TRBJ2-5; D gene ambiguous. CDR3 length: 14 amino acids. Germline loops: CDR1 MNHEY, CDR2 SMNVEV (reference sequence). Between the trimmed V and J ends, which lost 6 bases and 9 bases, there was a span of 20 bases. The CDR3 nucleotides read TGTGCCAGCAGGCCCACTGTGGCGGAGCAATCCCAGTACTTC. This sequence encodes CASRPTVAEQSQYF.

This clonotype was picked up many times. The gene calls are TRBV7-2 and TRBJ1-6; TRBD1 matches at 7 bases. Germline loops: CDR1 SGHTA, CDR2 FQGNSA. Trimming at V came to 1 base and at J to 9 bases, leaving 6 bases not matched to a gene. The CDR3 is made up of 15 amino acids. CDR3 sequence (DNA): TGTGCCAGCAGCTTAGGAGGAGGGGGCGGTTCACCCCTCCACTTT. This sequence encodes CASSLGGGGGSPLHF.

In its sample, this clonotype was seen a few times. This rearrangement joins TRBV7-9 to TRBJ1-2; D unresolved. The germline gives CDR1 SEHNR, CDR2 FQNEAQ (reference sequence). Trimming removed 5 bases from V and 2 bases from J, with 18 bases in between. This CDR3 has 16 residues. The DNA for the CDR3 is TGTGCCAGCAGCAAAAACCAAGGGCTTCCAAACTATGGCTACACCTTC. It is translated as CASSKNQGLPNYGYTF.

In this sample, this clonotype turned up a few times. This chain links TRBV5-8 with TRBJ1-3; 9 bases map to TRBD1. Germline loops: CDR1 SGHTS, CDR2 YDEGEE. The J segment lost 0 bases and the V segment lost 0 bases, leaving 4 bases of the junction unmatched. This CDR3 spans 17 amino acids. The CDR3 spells CASSLGDRAFSGNTIYF. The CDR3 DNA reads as TGTGCCAGCAGCTTGGGGGACAGGGCCTTCTCTGGAAACACCATATATTTT.

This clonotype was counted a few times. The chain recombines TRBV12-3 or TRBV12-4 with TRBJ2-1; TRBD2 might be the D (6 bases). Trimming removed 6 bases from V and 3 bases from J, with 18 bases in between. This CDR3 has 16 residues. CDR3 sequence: CASSGGTDSFYNEQFF. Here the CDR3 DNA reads TGTGCCAGCAGCGGAGGGACCGACTCTTTCTACAATGAGCAGTTCTTC.

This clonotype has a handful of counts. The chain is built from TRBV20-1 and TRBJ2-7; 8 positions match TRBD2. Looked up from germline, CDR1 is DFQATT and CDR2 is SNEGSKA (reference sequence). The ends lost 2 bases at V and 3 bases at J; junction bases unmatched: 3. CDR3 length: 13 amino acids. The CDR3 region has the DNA TGCAGTGCTAGATCTAGCGGGCACTACGAGCAGTACTTC. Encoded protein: CSARSSGHYEQYF.

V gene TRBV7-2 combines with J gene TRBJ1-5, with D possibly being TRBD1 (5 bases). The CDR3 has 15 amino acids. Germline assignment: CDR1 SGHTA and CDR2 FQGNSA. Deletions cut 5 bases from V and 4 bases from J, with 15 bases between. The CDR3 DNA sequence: TGTGCCAGCAGCCCCCTCGGGGGTCGAAATCAGCCCCAGCATTTT. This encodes CASSPLGGRNQPQHF.